Shown below are 10 T cell receptor beta chains from a single sample sequenced in a study of regulatory T cells in long-lasting Graves disease. The time point is: newly diagnosed GD, antithyroid drugs for less than 3 months. Scientists built the TCR library using RNA that was extracted from PBMCs. Researchers made TCR beta libraries by using iRepertoire HTBI primers and running Arm-PCR on CDR3 regions. From the multiplex PCR reads, TCRdb called clonotypes with MiXCR, one entry per CDR3 protein. The sample lists about 420,000 distinct CDR3 sequences; about a sixth were seen once. These data also featured in a second study, about T cells in Graves' hyperthyroidism and ophthalmopathy.

Sequenced material: peripheral blood mononuclear cells (PBMCs), taken at new diagnosis, from a patient treated with antithyroid drugs. Every receptor here comes from a woman between 18 and 29 years old with Graves disease.

This clonotype was seen repeatedly, ten times or more. V is TRBV2 and J is TRBJ1-6; no reliable D call. CDR3 length: 14 amino acids. Germline CDR1 is SNHLY and CDR2 is FYNNEI. Trimming pared 6 bases from V and 1 base from J, leaving 7 bases between. The DNA for the CDR3 is TGTGCCAGCAGGATGGAGTCCTATAATTCACCCCTCCACTTT. It is translated as CASRMESYNSPLHF.

As regards this clonotype: A much larger clone lies one base from this, so it may be a read error. This chain connects TRBV6-1 to TRBJ2-3; D is possibly TRBD2 (6 bases). The CDR3 loop spans 16 amino acids. In germline, CDR1 is MNHNS, CDR2 SASEGT. The CDR3 nucleotides read TGTGCCAGCAGTCCCGGGCGGGGCACCTCCACAGATACGCAGTGTTTT. Its protein is CASSPGRGTSTDTQCF.

The sample holds a few counts of this clonotype. A much larger clone differs from this one at a single base, so this may be a read error. V and J are TRBV7-8 and TRBJ2-3, with D tentatively TRBD2 (5 bases). TRBJ2-5 matches the DNA end more closely, so the J call is doubtful. In germline, CDR1 is SGHVS, CDR2 FQNEAQ. This CDR3 is 15 amino acids long. As DNA, the CDR3 is TGTGCCAGCAGCTTCGGTGGGAGCCGGTTGGAGGCCCAGTACTTC. It translates to CASSFGGSRLEAQYF.

This clonotype has more than one count but fewer than ten. The chain carries TRBV20-1 and TRBJ1-1; the D is unclear. The CDR3 has 12 amino acids. Trimming stripped 4 bases from V and 5 bases from J, with 11 bases between. Germline lookup yields CDR1 DFQATT and CDR2 SNEGSKA (reference sequence). In DNA, the CDR3 is TGCAGTGCTACGCAAGCCCCAACTGAAGCTTTCTTT. Translation: CSATQAPTEAFF.

The sample holds many counts of this clonotype. CDR3 DNA sequence: TGTGCCAGCAGTCCCGGTGGAGGCCCAGGGTTCTCCTACGAGCAGTACTTC. This codes for CASSPGGGPGFSYEQYF. J is TRBJ2-7 and V is TRBV28, with D tentatively TRBD1 or TRBD2 (5 bases each). Trimming shortened V by 5 bases and J by 0 bases, and 20 bases separated the two germline ends. Germline loops: CDR1 MDHEN, CDR2 SYDVKM. CDR3 length: 17 residues.

The V call is TRBV20-1, the J call TRBJ2-1; TRBD1 matches 8 bases. V lost 3 bases, J lost 5 bases, and 15 bases stayed unmatched. This CDR3 contains 17 residues. Germline V lookup: CDR1 DFQATT, CDR2 SNEGSKA (reference sequence). CDR3 residues: CSARVLKPGQEDNEQFF. The CDR3 DNA reads as TGCAGTGCTAGGGTCCTCAAGCCGGGACAGGAGGACAATGAGCAGTTCTTC.

This clonotype came up a few times. The V call is TRBV20-1, the J call TRBJ1-2, with D possibly TRBD1 on 6 matching bases. The ends were cut back, 6 bases at V and 7 bases at J, with 24 bases in the middle. The CDR3 is 15 amino acids. The germline V gene has CDR1 DFQATT and CDR2 SNEGSKA (reference sequence). The CDR3 region has the DNA TGCAGTGCCAACCAGGGACCTCAGGGGAAGGGTGGCTACACCTTC. Protein sequence: CSANQGPQGKGGYTF.

This clonotype was seen repeatedly, ten times or more. The rearrangement joins TRBV11-2 to TRBJ1-1; the D gene is possibly TRBD1 (5 bases). The germline V and J ends were trimmed by 2 bases and 6 bases, with 19 bases remaining between them. Germline CDR1 SGHAT, CDR2 FQNNGV. The CDR3 runs to 16 residues. The CDR3, as DNA: TGTGCCAGCAGCTTATCCTTAGGGGCAGGGTGGCCTGAAGCTTTCTTT. This translates into CASSLSLGAGWPEAFF.

The J gene is TRBJ2-1, the V gene TRBV20-1, with TRBD2 identical over 7 bases. The CDR3 sequence is 16 residues long. Germline CDR1 and CDR2: DFQATT and SNEGSKA (reference sequence). The V segment lost 4 bases and the J segment 4 bases; nucleotides outside the gene matches: 13. CDR3 in amino acids: CSANTYSGPQYNEQFF. The CDR3 DNA reads as TGCAGTGCTAACACCTATAGCGGGCCTCAGTACAATGAGCAGTTCTTC.

In this sample, this clonotype turned up many times. This rearrangement joins TRBV6-2 or TRBV6-3 to TRBJ2-1; D call uncertain. The V gene's germline CDR1 is MNHEY and CDR2 SVGEGT. The V gene lost 0 bases and the J gene lost 3 bases, with 3 bases spanning the gap. CDR3 length equals 13 residues. CDR3 in amino acids: CASSYSLYNEQFF. The CDR3 DNA follows: TGTGCCAGCAGTTACTCTCTCTACAATGAGCAGTTCTTC.